The 13 T cell receptor beta chains listed next were all sequenced from one sample in a study of human CD8 memory T cell subsets. Preparation of the TCR beta libraries relied on UMI-labeled 5' RACE. From the 5' RACE reads, TCRdb lists one entry per CDR3 protein and no DNA. The ten most abundant clones cover 20% to 25% of a sample with 10,000 to 12,000 distinct CDR3 sequences. Sequencing input: CD8+ T cells from PBMCs. Source of these receptors: a human donor in good health.

The rearrangement uses TRBV19 and TRBJ2-2; TCRdb selects TRBD2, and the lack of DNA leaves this call unchecked. Per the germline V gene, CDR1 is LNHDA and CDR2 is SQIVND (reference sequence). The CDR3 runs 15 residues. The CDR3 protein is CATTGQDPYTGELFF.

V usage is TRBV28 and J usage is TRBJ2-1; TCRdb gives TRBD2 as the D gene, but with no DNA this cannot be confirmed. Germline assignment: CDR1 MDHEN and CDR2 SYDVKM. The CDR3 sequence is 17 residues long. The CDR3 here is CASSLVPSLDRKNEQFF.

The CDR3 loop is CASSVEGRAEAFF. This chain connects TRBV9 to TRBJ1-1. CDR1 is SGDLS and CDR2 is YYNGEE in the germline V gene. The CDR3 sequence is 13 residues long.

The genes are TRBV30 and TRBJ2-3; as DNA is missing, the TRBD1 call by TCRdb cannot be tested. CDR1 and CDR2 (germline): GTSNPN, SVGIG (reference sequence). This CDR3 region has 14 residues. CDR3 loop: CAWDRGRITDTQYF.

The rearrangement joins TRBV6-2 or TRBV6-3 to TRBJ2-7. Germline V gene data show CDR1 as MNHEY and CDR2 as SVGEGT. This CDR3 spans 12 amino acids. This CDR3 is CASSSSGLEQYF.

The rearrangement links TRBV27 to TRBJ1-6. The CDR3 extends over 13 amino acids. The germline V gene encodes CDR1 MNHEY and CDR2 SMNVEV (reference sequence). Here the CDR3 reads CASSLFNYSPLHF.

The chain recombines TRBV7-9 with TRBJ1-2; lacking DNA, the TRBD1 call made by TCRdb goes unchecked. The CDR3 runs to 15 residues. The V gene's germline CDR1 is SEHNR and CDR2 FQNEAQ (reference sequence). This chain's CDR3 is CASSPGFPQGDDYTF.

This clonotype is labeled medium-sized based on frequency. V usage is TRBV5-1 and J usage is TRBJ2-7; TCRdb gives TRBD2 as the D gene, but with no DNA this cannot be confirmed. Germline V lookup: CDR1 SGHRS, CDR2 YFSETQ. CDR3 size: 13 residues. CDR3 in amino acids: CASSRGPEDEQYF.

The chain links TRBV5-6 to TRBJ2-5; TCRdb's assignment of TRBD1 cannot be checked, as there is no DNA. The germline gives CDR1 SGHDT, CDR2 YYEEEE. The CDR3 spans 13 residues. The CDR3 protein is CASSIGGPETQYF.

The rearrangement links TRBV5-5 to TRBJ2-2; there is no DNA to check the TCRdb D call of TRBD1. This CDR3 region has 16 residues. Germline CDR1 and CDR2: SGHKS and YYEKEE (reference sequence). The CDR3 loop is CASSLPGRGRAGELFF.

The chain is built from TRBV20-1 and TRBJ2-7; TCRdb's D call, TRBD1, is unchecked because there is no DNA. Germline V lookup: CDR1 DFQATT, CDR2 SNEGSKA (reference sequence). The CDR3 extends over 14 amino acids. The CDR3 spells CSALTGPYTYEQYF.

J is TRBJ2-7 and V is TRBV5-6; the TCRdb call, TRBD2, lacks DNA for checking. There are 12 residues in the CDR3. Germline CDR1 reads SGHDT; CDR2 reads YYEEEE. The CDR3 sequence: CASSLAGREQYF.

CDR3 protein: CASSLDGAGTDTQYF. The rearrangement links TRBV7-9 to TRBJ2-3. This CDR3 contains 15 residues. Germline assignment: CDR1 SEHNR and CDR2 FQNEAQ (reference sequence).